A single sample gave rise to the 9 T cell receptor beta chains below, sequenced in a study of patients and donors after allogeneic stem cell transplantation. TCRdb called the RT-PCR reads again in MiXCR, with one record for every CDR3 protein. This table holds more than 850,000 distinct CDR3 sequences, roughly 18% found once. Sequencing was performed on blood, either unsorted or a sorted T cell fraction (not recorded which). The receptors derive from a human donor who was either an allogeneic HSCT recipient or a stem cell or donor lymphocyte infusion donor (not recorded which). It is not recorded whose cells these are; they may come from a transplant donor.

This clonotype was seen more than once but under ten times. This CDR3 reads CASRAGTRGSYEQYF. The CDR3 DNA sequence: TGTGCCAGTAGAGCCGGGACTAGGGGATCCTACGAGCAGTACTTC. The V gene is TRBV19, the J gene TRBJ2-7; 8 bases align to TRBD2. Germline V gene sequence: CDR1 LNHDA, CDR2 SQIVND (reference sequence). The CDR3 spans 15 residues. The V and J ends lost 6 bases and 1 base, in that order; junction bases with no gene match: 8.

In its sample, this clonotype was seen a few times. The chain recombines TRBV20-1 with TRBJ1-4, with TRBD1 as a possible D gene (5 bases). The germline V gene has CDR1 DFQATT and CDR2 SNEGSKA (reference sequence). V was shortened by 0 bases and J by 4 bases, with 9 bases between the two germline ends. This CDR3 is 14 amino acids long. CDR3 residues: CSARDAGYNEKLFF. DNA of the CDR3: TGCAGTGCTAGAGATGCAGGGTATAATGAAAAACTGTTTTTT.

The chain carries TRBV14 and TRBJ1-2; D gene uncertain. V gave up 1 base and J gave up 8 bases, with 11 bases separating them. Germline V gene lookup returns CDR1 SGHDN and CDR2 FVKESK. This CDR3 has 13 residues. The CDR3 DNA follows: TGTGCCAGCAGCCAAGCCGCATGGCTCGGCTACACCTTC. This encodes CASSQAAWLGYTF.

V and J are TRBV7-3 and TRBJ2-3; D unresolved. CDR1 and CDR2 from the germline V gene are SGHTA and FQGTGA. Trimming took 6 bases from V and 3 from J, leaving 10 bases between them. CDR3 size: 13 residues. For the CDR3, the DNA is TGTGCCAGCAGACAAAAGGGTACAGATACGCAGTATTTT. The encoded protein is CASRQKGTDTQYF.

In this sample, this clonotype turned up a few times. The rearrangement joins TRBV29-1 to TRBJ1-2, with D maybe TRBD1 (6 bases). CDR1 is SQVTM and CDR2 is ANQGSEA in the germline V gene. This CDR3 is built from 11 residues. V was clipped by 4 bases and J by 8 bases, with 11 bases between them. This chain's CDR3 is CSVVARGGYTF. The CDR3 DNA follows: TGCAGCGTTGTGGCCAGGGGCGGCTACACCTTC.

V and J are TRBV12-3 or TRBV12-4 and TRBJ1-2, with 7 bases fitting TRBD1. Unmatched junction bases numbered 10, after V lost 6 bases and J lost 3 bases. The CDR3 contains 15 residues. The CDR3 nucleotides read TGTGCCAGCAGCCAATCGAGACAGGGTCACTATGGCTACACCTTC. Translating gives CASSQSRQGHYGYTF.

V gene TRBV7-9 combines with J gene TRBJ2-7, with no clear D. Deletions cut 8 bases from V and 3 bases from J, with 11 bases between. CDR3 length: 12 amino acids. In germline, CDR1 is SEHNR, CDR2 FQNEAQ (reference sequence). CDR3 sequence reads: CASLGPSYEQYF. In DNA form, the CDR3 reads TGTGCCAGCCTCGGCCCGAGCTACGAGCAGTACTTC.

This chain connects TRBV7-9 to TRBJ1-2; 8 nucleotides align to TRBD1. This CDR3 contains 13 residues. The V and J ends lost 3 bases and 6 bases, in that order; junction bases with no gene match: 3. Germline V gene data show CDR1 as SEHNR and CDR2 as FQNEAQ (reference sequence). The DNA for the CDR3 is TGTGCCAGCAGCTTTTCGGACAGGGATGGCTACACCTTC. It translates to CASSFSDRDGYTF.

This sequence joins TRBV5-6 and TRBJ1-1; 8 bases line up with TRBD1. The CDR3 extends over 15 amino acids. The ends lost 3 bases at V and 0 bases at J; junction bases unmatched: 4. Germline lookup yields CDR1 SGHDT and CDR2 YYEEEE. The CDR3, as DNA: TGTGCCAGCAGCTCCCCGGGACAGGTGAACACTGAAGCTTTCTTT. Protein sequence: CASSSPGQVNTEAFF.